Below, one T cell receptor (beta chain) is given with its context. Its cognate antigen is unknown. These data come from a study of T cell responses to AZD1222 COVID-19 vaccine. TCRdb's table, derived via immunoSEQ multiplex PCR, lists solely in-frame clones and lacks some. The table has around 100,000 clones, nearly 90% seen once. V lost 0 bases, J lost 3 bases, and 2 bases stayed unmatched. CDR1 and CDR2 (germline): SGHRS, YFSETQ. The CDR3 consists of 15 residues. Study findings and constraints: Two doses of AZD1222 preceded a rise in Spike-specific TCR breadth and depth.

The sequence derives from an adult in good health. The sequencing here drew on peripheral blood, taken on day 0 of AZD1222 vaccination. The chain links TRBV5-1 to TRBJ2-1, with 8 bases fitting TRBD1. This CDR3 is CASSLEGQDYNEQFF. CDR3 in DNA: TGCGCCAGCAGCTTGGAGGGACAGGACTACAATGAGCAGTTCTTC.